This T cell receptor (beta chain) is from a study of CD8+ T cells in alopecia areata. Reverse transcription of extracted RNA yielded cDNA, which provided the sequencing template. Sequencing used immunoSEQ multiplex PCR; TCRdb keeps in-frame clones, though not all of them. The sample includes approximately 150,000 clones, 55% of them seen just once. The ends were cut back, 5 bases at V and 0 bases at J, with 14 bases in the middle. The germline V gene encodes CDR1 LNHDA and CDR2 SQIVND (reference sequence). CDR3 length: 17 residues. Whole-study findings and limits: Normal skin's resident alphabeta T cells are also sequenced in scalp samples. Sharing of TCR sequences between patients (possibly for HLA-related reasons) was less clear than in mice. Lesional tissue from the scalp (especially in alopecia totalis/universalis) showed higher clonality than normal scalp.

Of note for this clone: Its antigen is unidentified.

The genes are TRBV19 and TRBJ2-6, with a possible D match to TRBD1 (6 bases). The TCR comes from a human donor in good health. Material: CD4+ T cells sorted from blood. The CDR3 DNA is TGTGCCAGTAGTGAGACAGGACCCAACTCTGGGGCCAACGTCCTGACTTTC. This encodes CASSETGPNSGANVLTF.